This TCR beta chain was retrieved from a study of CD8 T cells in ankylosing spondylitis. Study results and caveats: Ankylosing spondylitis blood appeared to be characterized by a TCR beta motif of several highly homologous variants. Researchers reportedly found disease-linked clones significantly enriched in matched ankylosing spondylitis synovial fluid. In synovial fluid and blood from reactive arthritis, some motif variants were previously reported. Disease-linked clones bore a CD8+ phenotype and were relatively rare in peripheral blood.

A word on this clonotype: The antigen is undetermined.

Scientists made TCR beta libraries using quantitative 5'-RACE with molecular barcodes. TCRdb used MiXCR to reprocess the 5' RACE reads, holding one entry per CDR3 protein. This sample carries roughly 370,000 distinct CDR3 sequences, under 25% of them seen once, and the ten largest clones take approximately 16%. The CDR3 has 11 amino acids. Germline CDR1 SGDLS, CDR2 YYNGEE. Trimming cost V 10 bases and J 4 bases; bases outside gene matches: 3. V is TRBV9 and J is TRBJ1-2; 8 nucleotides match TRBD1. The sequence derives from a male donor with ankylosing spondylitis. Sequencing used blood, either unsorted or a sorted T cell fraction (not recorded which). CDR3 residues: CAGQGRYGYTF. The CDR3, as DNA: TGTGCCGGACAGGGCCGCTATGGCTACACCTTC. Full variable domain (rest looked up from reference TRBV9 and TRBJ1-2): DSGVTQTPKHLITATGQRVTLRCSPRSGDLSVYWYQQSLDQGLQFLIQYYNGEERAKGNILERFSAQQFPDLHSELNLSSLELGDSALYFCAGQGRYGYTFGSGTRLTVV.